These 22 T cell receptor beta chains share one sample of origin, sequenced in a study of blood T cell repertoires in COVID-19. Measured with immunoSEQ multiplex PCR; TCRdb has only the in-frame clones, and not every one. Of nearly 45,000 clones detected, under 85% appear once; the ten largest clones hold roughly 33%. Sequenced: peripheral blood. These receptors all stem from a woman of 80 years or more with acute or convalescent COVID-19.

The CDR3 region is CASSSGSVSYNEQFF. In DNA form, the CDR3 reads TGTGCCAGCAGCAGTGGCTCCGTCTCCTACAATGAGCAGTTCTTC. This chain uses TRBV28 with TRBJ2-1; D is unclear. Per germline, CDR1 MDHEN and CDR2 SYDVKM. The CDR3 covers 15 residues. Trimming took off 6 bases at V and 0 bases at J, with 12 bases between the two ends.

The chain combines TRBV5-6 with TRBJ2-5, with D possibly TRBD1 on 6 matching bases. This CDR3 contains 14 residues. The V and J ends lost 10 bases and 0 bases respectively, with 16 bases between them. Germline-derived CDR1 and CDR2 are SGHDT and YYEEEE. Here the CDR3 reads CAYHKGGYQETQYF. Here the CDR3 DNA reads TGTGCCTACCACAAAGGGGGTTACCAAGAGACCCAGTACTTC.

The chain recombines TRBV11-2 with TRBJ2-3, with TRBD2 matching 12 bases. V shed 1 base, J shed 3 bases, and the junction held 8 bases outside the gene matches. The germline CDR1 and CDR2 sequences are SGHAT and FQNNGV. CDR3 length: 18 residues. CDR3 protein: CASSLAASGRARTDTQYF. In DNA, the CDR3 is TGTGCCAGCAGCTTAGCAGCTAGCGGGAGGGCCAGGACAGATACGCAGTATTTT.

This sequence joins TRBV7-9 and TRBJ1-1; D gene ambiguous. CDR3 size: 13 residues. Germline V gene data show CDR1 as SEHNR and CDR2 as FQNEAQ (reference sequence). Trimming pared 1 base from V and 5 bases from J, leaving 8 bases between. The CDR3 nucleotides are TGTGCCAGCAGCTTAGTCCTCGGGACTGAAGCTTTCTTT. Protein product: CASSLVLGTEAFF.

The genes are TRBV7-2 and TRBJ2-4; TRBD1 aligns across 9 bases. The CDR3 has 17 amino acids. Looked up from germline, CDR1 is SGHTA and CDR2 is FQGNSA. V shed 5 bases and J 1 base; nucleotides not matched to a gene: 9. The CDR3 DNA follows: TGTGCCAGCAGCGCGTACAGGGGGCAGGGGGCCAAAAACATTCAGTACTTC. Translating gives CASSAYRGQGAKNIQYF.

This clone showed up just once. This chain links TRBV24-1 with TRBJ2-3; unclear D gene. V was pared by 2 bases and J by 1 base, with 12 bases between. The CDR3 runs to 16 residues. Germline CDR1 and CDR2: KGHDR and SFDVKD. The CDR3 DNA follows: TGTGCCACCAGTGATTCTTTCAGGTGGGGCACAGATACGCAGTATTTT. Its protein is CATSDSFRWGTDTQYF.

This chain joins TRBV5-1 and TRBJ2-2; 7 nucleotides agree with TRBD1. Germline lookup yields CDR1 SGHRS and CDR2 YFSETQ. The ends lost 2 bases at V and 7 bases at J; junction bases unmatched: 8. CDR3 size: 15 residues. CDR3 nucleotides: TGCGCCAGCAGCTTTCGAGGACAGGACAACGGGGAGCTGTTTTTT. Amino acids: CASSFRGQDNGELFF. Using reference TRBV5-1 and TRBJ2-2 for the parts outside the CDR3, the full variable domain is KAGVTQTPRYLIKTRGQQVTLSCSPISGHRSVSWYQQTPGQGLQFLFEYFSETQRNKGNFPGRFSGRQFSNSRSEMNVSTLELGDSALYLCASSFRGQDNGELFFGEGSRLTVL.

The chain is built from TRBV18 and TRBJ1-2; the match to TRBD1 covers 7 bases. The CDR3 contains 16 residues. The germline V gene encodes CDR1 KGHSH and CDR2 LQKENI. V shed 3 bases, J shed 0 bases, and the junction held 7 bases outside the gene matches. CDR3 DNA: TGTGCCAGCTCACCCCGGGACAGCGCTTCTAACTATGGCTACACCTTC. Its translation is CASSPRDSASNYGYTF.

The chain uses TRBV3-1 (or the pseudogene TRBV3-2) and TRBJ2-2; D is uncertain. V was pared by 5 bases and J by 6 bases, with 10 bases between. The germline CDR1 and CDR2 sequences are LGHDT and YNNKEL (reference sequence). CDR3 length: 13 residues. CDR3 bases: TGTGCCAGCAGCGAACTGACTGCCGGGGAGCTGTTTTTT. This translates into CASSELTAGELFF.

The chain is built from TRBV11-2 and TRBJ1-3; D ambiguous. The germline gives CDR1 SGHAT, CDR2 FQNNGV. This CDR3 is built from 15 residues. V gave up 5 bases and J gave up 0 bases, with 11 bases separating them. Here the CDR3 DNA reads TGTGCCAGCAGCCCCGACAACAACTCTGGAAACACCATATATTTT. This translates into CASSPDNNSGNTIYF.

CDR3 amino acids: CASKGSAGGTDTQYF. The DNA for the CDR3 is TGTGCCAGCAAGGGATCGGCGGGAGGGACAGATACGCAGTATTTT. The gene calls are TRBV2 and TRBJ2-3, with 9 positions matching TRBD2. V lost 7 bases, J lost 3 bases, and 8 bases stayed unmatched. Germline values: CDR1 SNHLY, CDR2 FYNNEI. The CDR3 consists of 15 residues.

This sequence joins TRBV3-1 (or the pseudogene TRBV3-2) and TRBJ2-1, with a weak D call TRBD2 (6 bases). Germline loops: CDR1 LGHDT, CDR2 YNNKEL (reference sequence). This CDR3 is built from 18 residues. V gave up 5 bases and J gave up 6 bases, with 26 bases separating them. The CDR3, as DNA: TGTGCCAGCAGCTCAAACAATCGGGGCGGGAATCATCGCAATGAGCAGTTCTTC. It yields the protein CASSSNNRGGNHRNEQFF.

V gene TRBV7-7 combines with J gene TRBJ2-3, with a tentative D call TRBD1 (6 bases). The CDR3 length is 17 residues. Germline CDR1 is SSHAT and CDR2 is FNYEAQ (reference sequence). V gave up 4 bases and J gave up 0 bases, with 17 bases separating them. The CDR3 here is CASSSDRLLTSTDTQYF. CDR3 nucleotides: TGTGCCAGCAGCTCAGACAGGCTACTAACTAGCACAGATACGCAGTATTTT.

The chain has TRBV28 and TRBJ1-2; D is possibly TRBD1 (6 bases). Germline CDR1 reads MDHEN; CDR2 reads SYDVKM. This CDR3 has 15 residues. V shed 2 bases and J shed 4 bases, with 14 bases lying between them. CDR3 region: CASSLSGQMSYGYTF. CDR3 DNA: TGTGCCAGCAGTTTAAGCGGACAGATGTCCTATGGCTACACCTTC.

This chain joins TRBV11-3 and TRBJ2-2; no clear D. The CDR3 covers 15 residues. The V and J ends lost 5 bases and 8 bases respectively, with 18 bases between them. CDR1 is SGHNT and CDR2 is YENEEA in the germline V gene. The CDR3 coding sequence is TGTGCCAGCAGCCCCCCAAATCGACTCATGGGGGAGCTGTTTTTT. Its protein product is CASSPPNRLMGELFF.

The chain has TRBV11-2 and TRBJ2-5, with 7 bases fitting TRBD1. Per the germline V gene, CDR1 is SGHAT and CDR2 is FQNNGV. V was clipped by 5 bases and J by 4 bases; unmatched bases: 10. The CDR3 runs to 15 residues. In DNA form, the CDR3 reads TGTGCCAGCAGCCAATCCACGACAGGGAGAGAGACCCAGTACTTC. It translates to CASSQSTTGRETQYF.

This clone was seen only once. The chain employs TRBV5-1 and TRBJ2-7, with 7 positions matching TRBD1. CDR1 is SGHRS and CDR2 is YFSETQ in the germline V gene. Unmatched junction bases numbered 9, after V lost 4 bases and J lost 2 bases. The CDR3 is 15 amino acids. The CDR3 is CASSEQGSSTYEQYF. The CDR3 region has the DNA TGCGCCAGCAGCGAACAGGGGTCTTCTACCTACGAGCAGTACTTC.

The rearrangement links TRBV5-6 to TRBJ1-6, with D unclear. The CDR3 contains 17 residues. Germline V CDR1 and CDR2: SGHDT, YYEEEE. Trimming cost V 2 bases and J 0 bases, with 12 bases left between them. The CDR3 protein is CASSFSGSRSYNSPLHF. CDR3 coding DNA: TGTGCCAGCAGCTTTTCGGGGAGCCGCTCCTATAATTCACCCCTCCACTTT.

This chain joins TRBV30 and TRBJ2-3; no firm D call. The CDR3 is 10 residues long. Germline CDR1 GTSNPN, CDR2 SVGIG (reference sequence). V was cut by 2 bases and J by 6 bases, with 3 bases left in between. The chain's CDR3 is CAWSRDTQYF. Here the CDR3 DNA reads TGTGCCTGGAGTCGGGATACGCAGTATTTT.

CDR3 coding DNA: TGTGCCAGCAGACCTCACCCTCACATCTCCTCCTACGAGCAGTACTTC. It codes for CASRPHPHISSYEQYF. This chain uses TRBV28 with TRBJ2-7, with no clear D. In germline, CDR1 is MDHEN, CDR2 SYDVKM. The length of the CDR3 is 16 residues. V was trimmed by 6 bases and J by 0 bases, leaving 18 bases between them.

The J gene is TRBJ1-1, the V gene TRBV6-5; a possible D gene is TRBD1 (6 bases). The V end was cut by 9 bases, the J end by 1 base, with 12 bases between. Germline V CDR1 and CDR2: MNHEY, SVGAGI. The CDR3 runs 13 residues. CDR3 amino acids: CASTRGPNTEAFF. DNA of the CDR3: TGTGCCAGTACCAGGGGACCGAACACTGAAGCTTTCTTT.

Only a few counts were recorded for this clone. This chain links TRBV5-1 with TRBJ1-1, with 11 bases matching TRBD1. The CDR3 sequence is 12 residues long. V lost 4 bases and J lost 12; bases outside the gene matches: 5. CDR1 is SGHRS, CDR2 YFSETQ, per germline. Here the CDR3 reads CASSTGQGASFF. In DNA form, the CDR3 reads TGCGCCAGCAGCACAGGACAGGGGGCATCTTTCTTT.